A single sample is the source of the 12 T cell receptor beta chains below, sequenced in a study of shared clonotypes between healthy human individuals. The assay was immunoSEQ multiplex PCR, and TCRdb's table has in-frame clones only and misses some. The sample consists of around 2.1 million clones, under 97% of them appearing once. The sequencing input was naive CD4+ T cells sorted from blood. The subset here: CD45RA+ positively selected. The receptors were sampled from a man between 18 and 35 years old in good health.

Concerning this clone: Other DNA variants within this sample encode the same CDR3. V gene TRBV14 combines with J gene TRBJ2-5; no clear D gene. Trimming pared 0 bases from V and 5 bases from J, leaving 4 bases between. The CDR3 covers 12 residues. The germline gives CDR1 SGHDN, CDR2 FVKESK. The CDR3 sequence is CASSQDGETQYF. CDR3 DNA sequence: TGTGCCAGCAGCCAAGATGGCGAGACCCAGTACTTC.

The chain has TRBV28 and TRBJ2-3, with D possibly TRBD2 on 6 matching bases. The CDR3 spans 15 residues. Germline CDR1 is MDHEN and CDR2 is SYDVKM. The V gene lost 3 bases and the J gene lost 1 base, with 11 bases spanning the gap. The CDR3 spells CASSFLAPGTDTQYF. CDR3 coding DNA: TGTGCCAGCAGTTTTCTAGCGCCCGGCACAGATACGCAGTATTTT.

V and J are TRBV5-4 and TRBJ2-5; TRBD2 matches 14 bases. The CDR3 is 16 residues long. Germline-derived CDR1 and CDR2 are SGHNT and YYREEE (reference sequence). V shed 0 bases, J shed 5 bases, and the junction held 3 bases outside the gene matches. The CDR3 reads CASSLAGTSGSETQYF. The CDR3 DNA sequence: TGTGCCAGCAGCTTGGCCGGGACTAGCGGGAGTGAGACCCAGTACTTC. Looking up the rest from reference TRBV5-4 and TRBJ2-5 gives the full variable domain: ETGVTQSPTHLIKTRGQQVTLRCSSQSGHNTVSWYQQALGQGPQFIFQYYREEENGRGNFPPRFSGLQFPNYSSELNVNALELDDSALYLCASSLAGTSGSETQYFGPGTRLLVL.

V and J are TRBV10-2 and TRBJ2-3; weak D call: TRBD2 (5 bases). V lost 0 bases, J lost 0 bases, and 16 bases lay in between. Germline V lookup: CDR1 WSHSY, CDR2 SAAADI. The CDR3 sequence is 18 residues long. The CDR3 region is CASSESPPHGLSTDTQYF. Here the CDR3 DNA reads TGCGCCAGCAGTGAGTCCCCGCCACACGGACTGAGCACAGATACGCAGTATTTT.

In the case of this clone: At the DNA level, this CDR3 is encoded by other sequences in the same sample as well. This chain uses TRBV4-1 with TRBJ2-2; 7 positions agree with TRBD1. This CDR3 is built from 16 residues. The junction had 3 bases not matched to a gene; V was cut back by 0 bases and J by 2 bases. The V gene's germline CDR1 is MGHRA and CDR2 YSYEKL. This CDR3 is CASSQEDRLNTGELFF. For the CDR3, the DNA is TGCGCCAGCAGCCAAGAGGACAGGCTAAACACCGGGGAGCTGTTTTTT.

V gene TRBV5-1 combines with J gene TRBJ2-1; possible D gene TRBD1, 6 bases. V gave up 3 bases and J gave up 7 bases, with 14 bases separating them. In germline, CDR1 is SGHRS, CDR2 YFSETQ. This CDR3 has 14 residues. The CDR3 DNA sequence: TGCGCCAGCAGCTGGGGGCCGACAAAAAATGAGCAGTTCTTC. The encoded protein is CASSWGPTKNEQFF.

This chain links TRBV6-6 with TRBJ2-2; 8 bases map to TRBD1. The germline CDR1 and CDR2 sequences are MNHNY and SVGAGI (reference sequence). This CDR3 contains 15 residues. The junction had 7 bases not matched to a gene; V was cut back by 5 bases and J by 5 bases. CDR3 amino acids: CASSAGQGQTGELFF. Here the CDR3 DNA reads TGTGCCAGCAGTGCAGGACAGGGTCAGACCGGGGAGCTGTTTTTT.

The V and J genes are TRBV10-3 and TRBJ1-6; unclear D gene. Germline values: CDR1 ENHRY, CDR2 SYGVKD. With 4 bases removed from V and 8 bases from J, the gap between germline ends came to 9 bases. The CDR3 has 13 residues. CDR3 bases: TGTGCCATCAGTGCGACAAGAGATTCACCCCTCCACTTT. This codes for CAISATRDSPLHF.

A few counts support this clone. The chain combines TRBV5-1 with TRBJ1-1, with D tentatively TRBD1 (5 bases). This CDR3 region has 15 residues. Germline loops: CDR1 SGHRS, CDR2 YFSETQ. V lost 2 bases, J lost 5 bases, and 16 bases lay in between. The CDR3 DNA follows: TGCGCCAGCAGCTTCGGGGACTCCGCGGGAACTGAAGCTTTCTTT. This sequence encodes CASSFGDSAGTEAFF.

About this clone: Other DNA sequences in the same sample also yield this CDR3. The chain links TRBV29-1 to TRBJ2-5; TRBD2 agrees at 9 bases. V gave up 3 bases and J gave up 4 bases; unmatched junction bases: 3. The V gene's germline CDR1 is SQVTM and CDR2 ANQGSEA. The CDR3 extends over 13 amino acids. The DNA of the CDR3 is TGCAGCGTTGACCTAGCGGGGCGAGAGACCCAGTACTTC. This translates into CSVDLAGRETQYF. Full variable domain (missing parts from reference TRBV29-1 and TRBJ2-5): SAVISQKPSRDICQRGTSLTIQCQVDSQVTMMFWYRQQPGQSLTLIATANQGSEATYESGFVIDKFPISRPNLTFSTLTVSNMSPEDSSIYLCSVDLAGRETQYFGPGTRLLVL.

The gene calls are TRBV5-1 and TRBJ2-2, with a possible D match to TRBD1 (6 bases). Per the germline V gene, CDR1 is SGHRS and CDR2 is YFSETQ. Trimming removed 4 bases at V and 1 base at J, with 11 bases between. The CDR3 runs 15 residues. CDR3 sequence (DNA): TGCGCCAGCAGCAGAGGGGGTTTGAACACCGGGGAGCTGTTTTTT. Protein product: CASSRGGLNTGELFF.

The V gene is TRBV5-1, the J gene TRBJ2-5, with TRBD2 matching over 10 bases. The CDR3 totals 17 residues. V lost 0 bases to trimming and J lost 5 bases; unmatched junction nucleotides: 10. Germline-derived CDR1 and CDR2 are SGHRS and YFSETQ. CDR3 region: CASSLGSAGGPRETQYF. CDR3 coding DNA: TGCGCCAGCAGCTTGGGGTCAGCGGGGGGGCCCCGGGAGACCCAGTACTTC.